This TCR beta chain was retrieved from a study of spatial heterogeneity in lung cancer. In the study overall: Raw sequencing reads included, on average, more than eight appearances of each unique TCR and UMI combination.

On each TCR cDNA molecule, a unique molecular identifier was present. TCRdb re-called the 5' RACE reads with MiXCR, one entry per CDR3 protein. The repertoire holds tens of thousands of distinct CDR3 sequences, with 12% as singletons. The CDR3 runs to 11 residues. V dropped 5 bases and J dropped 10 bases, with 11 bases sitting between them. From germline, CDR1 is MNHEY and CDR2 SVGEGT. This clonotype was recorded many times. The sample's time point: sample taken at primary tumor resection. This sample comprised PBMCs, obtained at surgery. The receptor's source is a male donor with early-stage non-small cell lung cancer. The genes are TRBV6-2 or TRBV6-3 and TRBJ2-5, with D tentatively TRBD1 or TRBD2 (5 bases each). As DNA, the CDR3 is TGTGCCAGCAGTCTCGGGACCCGCCAGTACTTC. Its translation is CASSLGTRQYF.